This paragraph covers one T cell receptor beta chain sequence. Its antigen is undetermined. TCRdb's copy holds only in-frame clones and misses some; the assay was immunoSEQ multiplex PCR. The sample has 250,000 to 300,000 clones; about 94% are singletons. Pooled samples include second doses given at about 4 or 12 weeks. This entry comes from a study of T cell responses to AZD1222 COVID-19 vaccine. General observations from the study: Repertoire sampling happened only post peak T cell response. Unmutated variant regions are reportedly targeted by nearly half of spike-specific TCRs.

CDR1 is SGHAT, CDR2 FQNNGV, per germline. V lost 3 bases and J lost 1, with 10 bases in between. The CDR3 runs 14 residues. The clonotype was recovered from an adult who received the AZD1222 COVID-19 vaccine. The specimen was peripheral blood, collected 28 days after the second AZD1222 dose. This chain links TRBV11-2 with TRBJ2-7; a weak D match, TRBD1 (6 bases). The CDR3 is CASSLTTGSYEQYF. CDR3 DNA: TGTGCCAGCAGCTTGACGACAGGTTCCTACGAGCAGTACTTC. Using reference TRBV11-2 and TRBJ2-7 for the parts outside the CDR3, the full variable domain is EAGVAQSPRYKIIEKRQSVAFWCNPISGHATLYWYQQILGQGPKLLIQFQNNGVVDDSQLPKDRFSAERLKGVDSTLKIQPAKLEDSAVYLCASSLTTGSYEQYFGPGTRLTVT.